The 26 T cell receptor beta chains presented below share a single source sample, sequenced in a study of CXCR3-negative and CXCR3-positive naive CD8 T cells. These TCRs' antigens remain unknown. The authors prepared UMI-labeled TRB cDNA libraries by 5' RACE. TCRdb re-called the 5' RACE reads and catalogs CDR3 proteins one per entry, DNA excluded. The table lists 100,000 to 150,000 distinct CDR3 sequences. Whole-study results and caveats: Researchers report that CXCR3-positive naive cells carry more hydrophobic TRB CDR3s than CXCR3-negative naive cells.

Sequenced sample: naive CXCR3+ CD8+ T cells from blood. Subset defined: CD45RO-CCR7+CD27+CD95- naive CD8+ T cells expressing CXCR3 (TNR3+). These receptors originate from a human donor in good health. Some clones in this sample may be carry-over from other donors' samples.

The V gene is TRBV7-9, the J gene TRBJ1-2. The CDR3 runs to 14 residues. Germline V lookup: CDR1 SEHNR, CDR2 FQNEAQ (reference sequence). The CDR3 sequence is CASSSVGLLYGYTF.

V gene TRBV7-6 combines with J gene TRBJ2-1; TCRdb gives TRBD2 as the D gene, but with no DNA this cannot be confirmed. The CDR3 contains 16 residues. Germline V gene data show CDR1 as SGHVS and CDR2 as FNYEAQ. The CDR3 sequence is CASSRPSGTAYNEQFF.

The chain employs TRBV10-1 and TRBJ2-5; the D gene TCRdb calls, TRBD2, cannot be checked with no DNA. Germline assignment: CDR1 WNHNN and CDR2 SYGVQD (reference sequence). The length of the CDR3 is 17 residues. CDR3 protein: CASSDGGLAGEKETQYF.

The chain uses TRBV11-2 and TRBJ2-7; the D gene TCRdb calls, TRBD2, cannot be checked with no DNA. Per germline, CDR1 SGHAT and CDR2 FQNNGV. The CDR3 has 16 amino acids. CDR3 region: CASRTGTGTATYEQYF.

The rearrangement uses TRBV15 and TRBJ2-7; the TCRdb D gene call, TRBD1, has no DNA to confirm it. Per the germline V gene, CDR1 is LNHNV and CDR2 is YYDKDF (reference sequence). The CDR3 runs to 15 residues. CDR3 residues: CATSRGAGVFYEQYF.

The chain carries TRBV20-1 and TRBJ1-1. Germline CDR1 is DFQATT and CDR2 is SNEGSKA (reference sequence). The CDR3 runs 15 residues. The CDR3 loop reads CSATLLERLNTEAFF.

CDR3 protein: CASSLSAGGVYNEQFF. This chain joins TRBV27 and TRBJ2-1; TCRdb's D gene call, TRBD1, goes unchecked for lack of DNA. This CDR3 is built from 16 residues. Per germline, CDR1 MNHEY and CDR2 SMNVEV (reference sequence).

V and J are TRBV9 and TRBJ2-1; without DNA, the TCRdb call of TRBD2 cannot be checked. The V gene's germline CDR1 is SGDLS and CDR2 YYNGEE. This CDR3 region has 17 residues. CDR3 sequence reads: CASSVTAGGSSYNGQFF.

The V and J genes are TRBV7-3 and TRBJ2-3; TCRdb calls TRBD2, which cannot be checked without DNA. Germline CDR1 is SGHTA and CDR2 is FQGTGA. This CDR3 contains 16 residues. CDR3 loop: CASSNLAGLGADTQYF.

The genes are TRBV4-2 and TRBJ2-1; TCRdb reports TRBD1, a call that lacks DNA to check it against. CDR1 is LGHNA, CDR2 YNFKEQ, per germline. The length of the CDR3 is 15 residues. CDR3 amino acids: CASSQAETVLNEQFF.

The chain recombines TRBV7-2 with TRBJ1-5. Per the germline V gene, CDR1 is SGHTA and CDR2 is FQGNSA. The CDR3 contains 13 residues. CDR3 region: CAAGEDSNQPQHF.

The V gene is TRBV5-1, the J gene TRBJ2-7; TCRdb indicates TRBD1, and absent DNA this call remains unverified. Germline V CDR1 and CDR2: SGHRS, YFSETQ. This CDR3 comprises 16 residues. This CDR3 is CASSLAWGQEISEQYF.

The chain recombines TRBV12-3 or TRBV12-4 with TRBJ1-2; the TCRdb D gene call, TRBD1, has no DNA to confirm it. The CDR3 has 14 residues. The CDR3 spells CASSLDRLIYGYTF.

This rearrangement joins TRBV5-1 to TRBJ2-5; TCRdb gives TRBD2 as the D gene, but with no DNA this cannot be confirmed. The CDR3 is 16 amino acids. CDR1 is SGHRS and CDR2 is YFSETQ in the germline V gene. This CDR3 is CASSPVAGESWETQYF.

The chain combines TRBV29-1 with TRBJ1-5. Germline CDR1 reads SQVTM; CDR2 reads ANQGSEA. The CDR3 sequence is 13 residues long. The CDR3 here is CSAWEGSNQPQHF.

V usage is TRBV5-1 and J usage is TRBJ2-7; TCRdb picks TRBD2, but there is no DNA to check that call. The CDR3 sequence is 17 residues long. The germline CDR1 and CDR2 sequences are SGHRS and YFSETQ. Here the CDR3 reads CASSLGGSGRNPYEQYF.

This chain connects TRBV9 to TRBJ2-1; the TCRdb call, TRBD1, lacks DNA for checking. CDR3 length: 19 residues. The germline gives CDR1 SGDLS, CDR2 YYNGEE. The CDR3 is CASSSGRDRGTLPYNEQFF.

This rearrangement joins TRBV2 to TRBJ2-1. CDR3 length: 14 residues. Germline CDR1 SNHLY, CDR2 FYNNEI. The CDR3 spells CASNAGSPDNEQFF.

The chain is built from TRBV7-8 and TRBJ2-7; the D gene TCRdb calls, TRBD2, cannot be checked with no DNA. From germline, CDR1 is SGHVS and CDR2 FQNEAQ. The CDR3 is 12 residues long. The CDR3 region is CASRGRTYEQYF.

CDR3 sequence: CASRQRLAGGGTDTQYF. The V and J genes are TRBV28 and TRBJ2-3; checking the TCRdb D call of TRBD2 is not possible without DNA. The CDR3 contains 17 residues. Germline V gene data show CDR1 as MDHEN and CDR2 as SYDVKM.

V is TRBV28 and J is TRBJ2-7. The germline V gene encodes CDR1 MDHEN and CDR2 SYDVKM. This CDR3 contains 11 residues. CDR3 sequence: CASRPTYEQYF.

This chain connects TRBV28 to TRBJ2-1; checking the TCRdb D call of TRBD2 is not possible without DNA. This CDR3 has 18 amino acids. Germline V lookup: CDR1 MDHEN, CDR2 SYDVKM. CDR3 region: CASSLFLGRASGDNEQFF.

V and J are TRBV29-1 and TRBJ1-1; TCRdb returns TRBD1, unconfirmable since there is no DNA. Germline CDR1 is SQVTM and CDR2 is ANQGSEA. This CDR3 has 14 amino acids. CDR3 region: CSVAPGQGVAEAFF. Full variable domain (outside the CDR3, taken from reference TRBV29-1 and TRBJ1-1): SAVISQKPSRDICQRGTSLTIQCQVDSQVTMMFWYRQQPGQSLTLIATANQGSEATYESGFVIDKFPISRPNLTFSTLTVSNMSPEDSSIYLCSVAPGQGVAEAFFGQGTRLTVV.

The chain recombines TRBV6-2 or TRBV6-3 with TRBJ1-1; TCRdb names TRBD1, which stays unverified in the absence of DNA. This CDR3 is 14 amino acids long. Germline V CDR1 and CDR2: MNHEY, SVGEGT. The CDR3 here is CASSYVGAYTEAFF.

The V call is TRBV9, the J call TRBJ2-7; with no DNA, the TCRdb D assignment of TRBD1 cannot be verified. The CDR3 sequence is 15 residues long. Germline lookup yields CDR1 SGDLS and CDR2 YYNGEE. This chain's CDR3 is CASSAGGALSYEQYF.

The chain is built from TRBV29-1 and TRBJ1-2; TCRdb gives TRBD1 as the D gene, but with no DNA this cannot be confirmed. This CDR3 is built from 14 residues. Germline V lookup: CDR1 SQVTM, CDR2 ANQGSEA. The CDR3 reads CSVLHDRGNYGYTF.